Shown below are 31 T cell receptor beta chains from a single sample sequenced in a study of monozygotic twins with inflammatory bowel disease. TCRdb reprocessed the 5' RACE reads and stores each CDR3 protein as one record, lacking DNA. The table counts more than 300,000 distinct CDR3 sequences; just over 2.5% lies in the top ten. The sequenced sample consisted of blood. The receptors stem from a human donor with ulcerative colitis or Crohn's disease, or a healthy co-twin of an affected twin (not recorded which).

The V and J genes are TRBV7-2 and TRBJ1-1. The CDR3 spans 14 residues. Germline values: CDR1 SGHTA, CDR2 FQGNSA. CDR3 amino acids: CASSFDLLNTEAFF.

The chain has TRBV20-1 and TRBJ2-1; as DNA is missing, the TRBD2 call by TCRdb cannot be tested. Germline V lookup: CDR1 DFQATT, CDR2 SNEGSKA (reference sequence). The CDR3 length is 15 residues. The CDR3 sequence: CSAKNSGDSYNEQFF.

This chain joins TRBV5-1 and TRBJ2-1; TCRdb lists TRBD2, though no DNA is available to test this call. The germline V gene has CDR1 SGHRS and CDR2 YFSETQ. The CDR3 is 16 amino acids. CDR3 sequence reads: CASYRVAGGPVNEQFF.

The gene calls are TRBV3-1 and TRBJ1-1. Germline V gene sequence: CDR1 LGHDT, CDR2 YNNKEL (reference sequence). The CDR3 runs 12 residues. This chain's CDR3 is CASSPHGTEAFF.

This chain uses TRBV2 with TRBJ2-7; TCRdb reports TRBD2, a call that lacks DNA to check it against. Germline-derived CDR1 and CDR2 are SNHLY and FYNNEI. The CDR3 has 13 residues. CDR3 region: CASSEDDWTEQYF.

The chain uses TRBV5-1 and TRBJ2-7; as DNA is missing, the TRBD1 call by TCRdb cannot be tested. CDR1 is SGHRS and CDR2 is YFSETQ in the germline V gene. CDR3 length: 15 amino acids. The CDR3 here is CASSSEGLRGDEQYF.

This sequence joins TRBV20-1 and TRBJ2-5; checking the TCRdb D call of TRBD1 is not possible without DNA. CDR1 is DFQATT, CDR2 SNEGSKA, per germline (reference sequence). The length of the CDR3 is 14 residues. The CDR3 is CSASGAYNQETQYF.

The chain combines TRBV7-9 with TRBJ1-5; TCRdb's assignment of TRBD1 cannot be checked, as there is no DNA. CDR1 and CDR2 (germline): SEHNR, FQNEAQ (reference sequence). CDR3 length: 15 amino acids. CDR3 sequence: CASSRTGNSLQPQHF.

The chain employs TRBV29-1 and TRBJ2-7; TCRdb's D call of TRBD1 is untestable without DNA. From germline, CDR1 is SQVTM and CDR2 ANQGSEA. CDR3 length equals 13 residues. CDR3 protein: CSVSGRSSYEQYF.

The chain has TRBV6-1 and TRBJ1-6; absent DNA, TCRdb's TRBD1 call cannot be checked. This CDR3 has 15 amino acids. From germline, CDR1 is MNHNS and CDR2 SASEGT. The CDR3 loop reads CASRLTGTYGSPLHF.

V usage is TRBV7-2 and J usage is TRBJ2-3; TCRdb's D gene call, TRBD1, goes unchecked for lack of DNA. This CDR3 comprises 17 residues. Germline values: CDR1 SGHTA, CDR2 FQGNSA. CDR3 sequence: CASSLEWLTGGSDTQYF.

The rearrangement links TRBV6-2 or TRBV6-3 to TRBJ1-5. Germline V CDR1 and CDR2: MNHEY, SVGEGT. The CDR3 spans 15 residues. CDR3 in amino acids: CASSHLQDQMQPQHF.

The chain uses TRBV12-3 or TRBV12-4 and TRBJ1-1; the TCRdb D gene call, TRBD1, has no DNA to confirm it. This CDR3 comprises 13 residues. This chain's CDR3 is CASGTVMNTEAFF.

The J gene is TRBJ2-7, the V gene TRBV30; the D gene TCRdb calls, TRBD1, cannot be checked with no DNA. Germline assignment: CDR1 GTSNPN and CDR2 SVGIG (reference sequence). There are 15 residues in the CDR3. This CDR3 reads CAWMETQGIAYEQYF.

The chain joins TRBV24-1 to TRBJ1-5. Germline V gene sequence: CDR1 KGHDR, CDR2 SFDVKD. CDR3 length: 13 amino acids. CDR3 in amino acids: CATSLQGNQPQHF.

The chain uses TRBV2 and TRBJ2-3; TCRdb outputs TRBD2, but without DNA this stays unchecked. The germline V gene encodes CDR1 SNHLY and CDR2 FYNNEI. The CDR3 spans 16 residues. CDR3 region: CASSQYGGASTDTQYF.

This rearrangement joins TRBV4-1 to TRBJ1-5. Germline V gives CDR1 MGHRA, CDR2 YSYEKL. The CDR3 sequence is 16 residues long. This CDR3 reads CASSQESGSYNQPQHF.

The chain recombines TRBV12-3 or TRBV12-4 with TRBJ2-1; absent DNA, TCRdb's TRBD1 call cannot be checked. CDR3 length: 14 residues. The CDR3 is CASTTGGTYNEQFF.

The chain couples TRBV3-1 to TRBJ1-1; TCRdb's D call, TRBD1, is unchecked because there is no DNA. The CDR3 runs 15 residues. Germline CDR1 LGHDT, CDR2 YNNKEL (reference sequence). CDR3 amino acids: CASSQEQGPNTEAFF.

The CDR3 is CASSFLRQPQHF. The chain recombines TRBV12-3 or TRBV12-4 with TRBJ1-5. CDR3 length: 12 residues.

The chain joins TRBV30 to TRBJ1-1; TCRdb lists TRBD1, though no DNA is available to test this call. There are 12 residues in the CDR3. The germline V gene encodes CDR1 GTSNPN and CDR2 SVGIG (reference sequence). The CDR3 sequence: CAGGRGNTEAFF.

The chain has TRBV11-3 and TRBJ2-7. The V gene's germline CDR1 is SGHNT and CDR2 YENEEA. The length of the CDR3 is 13 residues. The CDR3 loop is CASSLDDGYEQYF.

The chain recombines TRBV11-3 with TRBJ2-7; the D gene TCRdb calls, TRBD2, cannot be checked with no DNA. The CDR3 length is 14 residues. Germline V lookup: CDR1 SGHNT, CDR2 YENEEA. CDR3 residues: CASSLAGLHYEQYF.

The chain joins TRBV4-3 to TRBJ1-4; TCRdb designates TRBD1, a call that cannot be tested without DNA. CDR1 LGHNA and CDR2 YSLEER come from the germline V gene. This CDR3 region has 17 residues. The CDR3: CASSQINSGSRGGELFF.

The J gene is TRBJ2-1, the V gene TRBV12-3 or TRBV12-4; the D call of TRBD1 rests on TCRdb alone, since no DNA is present to check it. There are 13 residues in the CDR3. This CDR3 reads CASSFVQGDEQFF.

The gene calls are TRBV15 and TRBJ1-5; TCRdb calls TRBD1, which cannot be checked without DNA. The CDR3 length is 15 residues. The germline gives CDR1 LNHNV, CDR2 YYDKDF (reference sequence). CDR3: CATSKGQGFGQPQHF.

The chain recombines TRBV10-3 with TRBJ1-2; checking the TCRdb D call of TRBD1 is not possible without DNA. The CDR3 extends over 14 amino acids. Germline CDR1 is ENHRY and CDR2 is SYGVKD. CDR3 residues: CAISGDRGGYGYTF.

The CDR3 here is CASSPGHPRSGANVLTF. The J gene is TRBJ2-6, the V gene TRBV7-9; absent DNA, TCRdb's TRBD2 call cannot be checked. The CDR3 spans 17 residues. Germline V gene data show CDR1 as SEHNR and CDR2 as FQNEAQ (reference sequence).

V gene TRBV18 combines with J gene TRBJ2-1; TCRdb indicates TRBD2, and absent DNA this call remains unverified. This CDR3 has 17 amino acids. The germline gives CDR1 KGHSH, CDR2 LQKENI. CDR3 in amino acids: CASSPPSGGSRDNEQFF.

The chain recombines TRBV27 with TRBJ2-7; with no DNA, the TCRdb D assignment of TRBD1 cannot be verified. The CDR3 totals 15 residues. Germline assignment: CDR1 MNHEY and CDR2 SMNVEV (reference sequence). This CDR3 reads CASSLSGGVLHEQYF.

This chain's CDR3 is CASRPILTSSGNTIYF. The J gene is TRBJ1-3, the V gene TRBV5-5. CDR1 is SGHKS and CDR2 is YYEKEE in the germline V gene (reference sequence). This CDR3 comprises 16 residues.